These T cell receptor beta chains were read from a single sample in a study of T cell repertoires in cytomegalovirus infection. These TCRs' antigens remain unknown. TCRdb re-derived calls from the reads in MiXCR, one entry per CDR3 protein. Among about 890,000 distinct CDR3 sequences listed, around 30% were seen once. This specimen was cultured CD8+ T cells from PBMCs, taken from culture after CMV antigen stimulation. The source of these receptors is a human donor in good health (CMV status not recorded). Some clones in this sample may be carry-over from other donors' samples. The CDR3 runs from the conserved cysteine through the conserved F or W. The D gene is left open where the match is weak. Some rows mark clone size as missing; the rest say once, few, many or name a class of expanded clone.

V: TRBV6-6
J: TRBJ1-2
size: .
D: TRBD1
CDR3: CVSSPGTGLYGYTF
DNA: TGTGTCAGCAGCCCCGGGACAGGGTTATACGGCTACACCTTC

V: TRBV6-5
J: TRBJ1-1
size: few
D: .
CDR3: CASGGGPRAEAFF
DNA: TGTGCCAGCGGGGGGGGTCCACGGGCTGAAGCTTTCTTT

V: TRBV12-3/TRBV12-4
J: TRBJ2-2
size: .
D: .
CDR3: CASCCGGAGELFF
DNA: TGTGCCAGCTGCTGTGGAGGGGCCGGGGAGCTGTTTTTT

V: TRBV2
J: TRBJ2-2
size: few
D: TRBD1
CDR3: CASRLDRGGNTGELFF
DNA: TGTGCCAGCAGACTTGACAGGGGGGGGAACACCGGGGAGCTGTTTTTT

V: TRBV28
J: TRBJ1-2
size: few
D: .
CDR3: CASSLYNTGFYGYTF
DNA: TGTGCCAGCAGTTTATACAATACGGGATTCTATGGCTACACCTTC

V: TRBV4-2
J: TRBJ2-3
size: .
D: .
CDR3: CASSQETIPDTQYF
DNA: TGTGCCAGCAGCCAAGAGACTATCCCAGATACGCAGTATTTT

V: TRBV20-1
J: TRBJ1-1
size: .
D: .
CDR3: CSARARGVTEAFF
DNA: TGCAGTGCTAGAGCCCGGGGAGTCACTGAAGCTTTCTTT

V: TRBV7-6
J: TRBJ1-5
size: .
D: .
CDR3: CASSFAAGVNLNSNQPQHF
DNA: TGTGCCAGCAGCTTTGCTGCAGGGGTGAATCTTAATAGCAATCAGCCCCAGCATTTT

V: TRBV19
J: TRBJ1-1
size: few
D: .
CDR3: CASSAYTEAFF
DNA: TGTGCCAGTAGTGCTTACACTGAAGCTTTCTTT

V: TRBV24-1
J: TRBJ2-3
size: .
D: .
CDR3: CATSDLIADTQYF
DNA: TGTGCCACCAGTGATTTGATAGCAGATACGCAGTATTTT

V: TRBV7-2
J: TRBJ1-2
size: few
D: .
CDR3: CASSRIGWANYGYTF
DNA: TGTGCCAGCAGCAGAATCGGATGGGCTAACTATGGCTACACCTTC

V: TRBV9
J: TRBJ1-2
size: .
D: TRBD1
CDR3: CASSPGRGRVGYTF
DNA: TGTGCCAGCAGCCCCGGGAGGGGGCGCGTCGGCTACACCTTC

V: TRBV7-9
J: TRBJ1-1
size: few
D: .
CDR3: CASTTVGGATEAFF
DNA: TGTGCCAGCACCACGGTAGGGGGGGCCACTGAAGCTTTCTTT

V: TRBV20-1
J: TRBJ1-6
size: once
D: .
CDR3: CSAQSGRGTTNSPLHF
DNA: TGCAGTGCGCAAAGCGGGAGGGGTACTACGAATTCACCCCTCCACTTT

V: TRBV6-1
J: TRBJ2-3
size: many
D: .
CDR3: CASSEVVAVGDTQYF
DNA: TGTGCCAGCAGTGAAGTAGTAGCCGTCGGTGATACGCAGTATTTT

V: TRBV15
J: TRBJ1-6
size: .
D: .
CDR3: CATSRGYSYNSPLHF
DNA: TGTGCCACCAGCAGGGGTTACTCCTATAATTCACCCCTCCACTTT

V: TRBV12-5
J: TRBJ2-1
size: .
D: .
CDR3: CASGRGGEQFF
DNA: TGTGCTAGTGGCCGAGGCGGGGAGCAGTTCTTC

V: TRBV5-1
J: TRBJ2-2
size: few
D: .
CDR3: CASSPTSSTGELFF
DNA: TGCGCCAGCAGCCCCACTAGTTCCACCGGGGAGCTGTTTTTT

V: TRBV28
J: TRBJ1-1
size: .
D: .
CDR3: CASISQVNTEAFF
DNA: TGTGCCAGCATTTCACAGGTGAACACTGAAGCTTTCTTT

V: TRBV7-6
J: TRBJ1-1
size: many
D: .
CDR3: CASSLVEGLGGTEAFF
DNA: TGTGCCAGCAGCTTAGTCGAGGGCCTGGGGGGCACTGAAGCTTTCTTT

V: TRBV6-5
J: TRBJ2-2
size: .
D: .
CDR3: CASMDPSPLGELFF
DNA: TGTGCCAGCATGGATCCATCTCCCCTCGGGGAGCTGTTTTTT

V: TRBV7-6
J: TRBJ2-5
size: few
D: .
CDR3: CASMDRAQETQYF
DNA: TGTGCCAGCATGGATAGGGCCCAAGAGACCCAGTACTTC

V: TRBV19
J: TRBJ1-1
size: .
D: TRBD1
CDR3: CASSRDSLGEAFF
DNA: TGTGCCAGTAGTAGGGACAGCCTGGGGGAAGCTTTCTTT

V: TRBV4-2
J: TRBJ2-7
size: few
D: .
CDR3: CASSQEAGSSYEQYF
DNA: TGTGCCAGCAGCCAAGAGGCGGGGTCCTCCTACGAGCAGTACTTC

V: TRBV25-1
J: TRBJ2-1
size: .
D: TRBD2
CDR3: CASSEFVGGDNEQFF
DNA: TGTGCCAGCAGTGAATTTGTGGGGGGGGACAATGAGCAGTTCTTC

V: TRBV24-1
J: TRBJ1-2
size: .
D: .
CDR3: CATSDPRPGPGSPNYGYTF
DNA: TGTGCCACCAGTGATCCAAGACCGGGACCCGGGAGTCCTAACTATGGCTACACCTTC

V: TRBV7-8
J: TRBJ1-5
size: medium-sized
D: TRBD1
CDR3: CASSFPGDRGNNQPQHF
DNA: TGTGCCAGCAGCTTCCCCGGGGACAGGGGGAACAATCAGCCCCAGCATTTT

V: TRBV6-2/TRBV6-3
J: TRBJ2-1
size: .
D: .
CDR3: CASLGINYNEQFF
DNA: TGTGCCAGCCTGGGGATAAACTACAATGAGCAGTTCTTC

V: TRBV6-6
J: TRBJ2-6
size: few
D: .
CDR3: CASSYTRQGGGYSGANVLTF
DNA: TGTGCCAGCAGTTACACCCGACAGGGCGGGGGGTACTCTGGGGCCAACGTCCTGACTTTC

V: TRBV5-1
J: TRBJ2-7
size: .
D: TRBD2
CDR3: CASSLLGLAGGRNEQYF
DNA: TGCGCCAGCAGCTTGTTAGGTTTGGCGGGGGGCCGGAACGAGCAGTACTTC

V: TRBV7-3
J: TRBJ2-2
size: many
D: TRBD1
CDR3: CASSRSSGGPNTGELFF
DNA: TGTGCCAGCAGCCGGAGTTCAGGGGGTCCGAACACCGGGGAGCTGTTTTTT

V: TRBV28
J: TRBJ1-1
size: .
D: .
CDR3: CASKDTHTEAFF
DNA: TGTGCCAGCAAGGACACGCACACTGAAGCTTTCTTT

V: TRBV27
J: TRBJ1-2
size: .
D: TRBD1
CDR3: CASSRLEGGQGTTNYGYTF
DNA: TGTGCCAGCAGTAGACTAGAGGGGGGACAGGGGACCACTAACTATGGCTACACCTTC

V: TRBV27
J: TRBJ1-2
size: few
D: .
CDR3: CATLDSYGYTF
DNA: TGTGCCACGTTAGACAGCTATGGCTACACCTTC

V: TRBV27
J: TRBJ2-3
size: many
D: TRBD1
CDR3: CASSLTGAGDTQYF
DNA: TGTGCCAGCAGCTTGACAGGGGCAGGAGATACGCAGTATTTT

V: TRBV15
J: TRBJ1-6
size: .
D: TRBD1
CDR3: CATSRGRQGVNSPLHF
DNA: TGTGCCACCAGCAGAGGTAGACAGGGGGTAAATTCACCCCTCCACTTT

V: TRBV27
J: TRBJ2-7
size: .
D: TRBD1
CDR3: CASSLFQQGEISYEQYF
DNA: TGTGCCAGCAGTTTATTTCAACAGGGGGAGATCTCCTACGAGCAGTACTTC